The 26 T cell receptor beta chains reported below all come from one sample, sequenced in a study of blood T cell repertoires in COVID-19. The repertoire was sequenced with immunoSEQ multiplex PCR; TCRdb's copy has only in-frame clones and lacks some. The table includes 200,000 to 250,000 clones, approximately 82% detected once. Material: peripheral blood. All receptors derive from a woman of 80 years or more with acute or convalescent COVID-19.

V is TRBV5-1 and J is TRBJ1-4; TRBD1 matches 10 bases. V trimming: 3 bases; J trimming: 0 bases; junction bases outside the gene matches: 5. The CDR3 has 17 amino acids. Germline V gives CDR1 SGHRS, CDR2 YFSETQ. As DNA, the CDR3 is TGCGCCAGCAGCTCCCAGGGACAGGGGACAACTAATGAAAAACTGTTTTTT. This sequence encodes CASSSQGQGTTNEKLFF.

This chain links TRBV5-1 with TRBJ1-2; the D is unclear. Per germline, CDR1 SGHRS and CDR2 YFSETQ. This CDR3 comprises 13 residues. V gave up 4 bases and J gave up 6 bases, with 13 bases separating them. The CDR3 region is CASSPGREDGYTF. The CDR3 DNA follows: TGCGCCAGCAGCCCTGGGAGGGAGGATGGCTACACCTTC.

CDR3 sequence reads: CASSLGPSAGTNEKLFF. In DNA form, the CDR3 reads TGTGCCAGCAGCTTAGGTCCCTCGGCAGGGACTAATGAAAAACTGTTTTTT. The chain joins TRBV7-9 to TRBJ1-4; tentatively, D is TRBD1 (5 bases). CDR3 length equals 17 residues. CDR1 is SEHNR, CDR2 FQNEAQ, per germline (reference sequence). The V and J ends lost 1 base and 2 bases respectively, with 14 bases between them.

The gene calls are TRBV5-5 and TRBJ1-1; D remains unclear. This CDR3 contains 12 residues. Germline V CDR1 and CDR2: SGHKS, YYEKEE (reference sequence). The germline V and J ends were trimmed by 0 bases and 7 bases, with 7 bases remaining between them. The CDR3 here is CASSLGTSEAFF. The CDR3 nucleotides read TGTGCCAGCAGCTTGGGGACTAGTGAAGCTTTCTTT.

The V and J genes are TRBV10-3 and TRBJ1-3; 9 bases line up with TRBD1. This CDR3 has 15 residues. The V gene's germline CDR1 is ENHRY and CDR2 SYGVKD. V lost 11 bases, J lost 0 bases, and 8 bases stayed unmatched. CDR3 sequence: CASGTGTYSGNTIYF. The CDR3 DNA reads TGTGCCTCGGGGACAGGGACATACTCTGGAAACACCATATATTTT.

The CDR3 nucleotides read TGTGCCAGTAGTACGGGACAGGTCGCGGAGACCCAGTACTTC. This sequence encodes CASSTGQVAETQYF. This rearrangement joins TRBV19 to TRBJ2-5; 8 bases align to TRBD1. Germline V gene sequence: CDR1 LNHDA, CDR2 SQIVND (reference sequence). The CDR3 totals 14 residues. Losses at the gene ends were 4 bases for V and 5 bases for J; bases not matched to a gene: 6.

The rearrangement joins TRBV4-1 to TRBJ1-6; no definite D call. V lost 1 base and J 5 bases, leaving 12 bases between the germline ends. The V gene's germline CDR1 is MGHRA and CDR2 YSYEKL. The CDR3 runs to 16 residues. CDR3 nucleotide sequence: TGCGCCAGCAGCCAAGGACCCCGAGGGAATAATTCACCCCTCCACTTT. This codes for CASSQGPRGNNSPLHF.

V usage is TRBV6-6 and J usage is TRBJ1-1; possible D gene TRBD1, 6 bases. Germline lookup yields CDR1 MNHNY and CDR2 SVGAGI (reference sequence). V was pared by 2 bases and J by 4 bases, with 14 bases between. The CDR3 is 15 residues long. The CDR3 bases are TGTGCCAGCAGTTACCATACACAGGGTTCCACTGAAGCTTTCTTT. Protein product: CASSYHTQGSTEAFF.

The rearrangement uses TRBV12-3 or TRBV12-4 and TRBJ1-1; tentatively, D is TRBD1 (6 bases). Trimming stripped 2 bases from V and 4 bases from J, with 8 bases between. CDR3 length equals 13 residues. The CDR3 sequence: CASSLSGVTEAFF. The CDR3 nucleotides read TGTGCCAGCAGTTTATCAGGGGTCACTGAAGCTTTCTTT.

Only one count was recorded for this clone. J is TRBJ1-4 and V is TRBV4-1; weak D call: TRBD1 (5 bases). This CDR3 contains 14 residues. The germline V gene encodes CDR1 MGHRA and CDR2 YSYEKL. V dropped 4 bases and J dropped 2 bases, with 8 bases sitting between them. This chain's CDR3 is CASSPRVTNEKLFF. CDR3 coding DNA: TGCGCCAGCAGCCCCAGGGTTACTAATGAAAAACTGTTTTTT.

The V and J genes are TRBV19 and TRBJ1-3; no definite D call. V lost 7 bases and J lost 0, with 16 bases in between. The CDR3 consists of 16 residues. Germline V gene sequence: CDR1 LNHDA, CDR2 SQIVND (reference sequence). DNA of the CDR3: TGTGCCAGTATAGGGAGGAATTTGCCCTCTGGAAACACCATATATTTT. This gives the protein CASIGRNLPSGNTIYF.

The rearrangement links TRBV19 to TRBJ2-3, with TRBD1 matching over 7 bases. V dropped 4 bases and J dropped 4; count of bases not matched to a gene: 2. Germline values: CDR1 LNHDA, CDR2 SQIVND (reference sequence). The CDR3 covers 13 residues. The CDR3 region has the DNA TGTGCCAGTAGTACCCAGGGGGCAGATACGCAGTATTTT. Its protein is CASSTQGADTQYF. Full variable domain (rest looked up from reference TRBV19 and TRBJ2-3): DGGITQSPKYLFRKEGQNVTLSCEQNLNHDAMYWYRQDPGQGLRLIYYSQIVNDFQKGDIAEGYSVSREKKESFPLTVTSAQKNPTAFYLCASSTQGADTQYFGPGTRLTVL.

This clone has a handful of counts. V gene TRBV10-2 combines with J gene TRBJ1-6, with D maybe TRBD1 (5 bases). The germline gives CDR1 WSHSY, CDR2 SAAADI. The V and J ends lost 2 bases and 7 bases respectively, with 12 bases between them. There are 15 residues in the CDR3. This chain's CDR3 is CASSEDRDVNSPLHF. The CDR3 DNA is TGCGCCAGCAGTGAGGACAGAGACGTCAATTCACCCCTCCACTTT.

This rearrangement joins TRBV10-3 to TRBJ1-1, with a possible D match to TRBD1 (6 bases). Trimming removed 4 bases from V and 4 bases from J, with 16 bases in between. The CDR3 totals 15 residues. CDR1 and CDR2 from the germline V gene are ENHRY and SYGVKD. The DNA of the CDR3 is TGTGCCATCAGTGGTTTGGGTGGGGGGGCCACTGAAGCTTTCTTT. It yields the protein CAISGLGGGATEAFF.

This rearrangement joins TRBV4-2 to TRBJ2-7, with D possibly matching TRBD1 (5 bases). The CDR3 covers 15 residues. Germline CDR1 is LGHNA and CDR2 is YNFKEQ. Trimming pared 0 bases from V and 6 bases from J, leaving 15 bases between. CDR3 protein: CASSQERRQSGEQYF. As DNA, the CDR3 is TGTGCCAGCAGCCAAGAAAGGAGACAGTCGGGCGAGCAGTACTTC.

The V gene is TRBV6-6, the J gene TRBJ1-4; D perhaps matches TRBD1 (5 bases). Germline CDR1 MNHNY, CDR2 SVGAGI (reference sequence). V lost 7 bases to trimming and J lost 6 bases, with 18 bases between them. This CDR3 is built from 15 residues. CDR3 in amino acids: CASTLDSVVHEKLFF. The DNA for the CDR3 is TGTGCCAGCACCCTAGACAGTGTGGTCCATGAAAAACTGTTTTTT.

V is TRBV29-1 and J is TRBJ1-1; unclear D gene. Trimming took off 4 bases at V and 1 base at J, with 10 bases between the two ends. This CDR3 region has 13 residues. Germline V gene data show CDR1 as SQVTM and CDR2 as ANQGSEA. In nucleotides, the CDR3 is TGCAGCGTTGCCTCAGATTGGAACACTGAAGCTTTCTTT. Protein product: CSVASDWNTEAFF. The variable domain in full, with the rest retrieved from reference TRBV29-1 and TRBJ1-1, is SAVISQKPSRDICQRGTSLTIQCQVDSQVTMMFWYRQQPGQSLTLIATANQGSEATYESGFVIDKFPISRPNLTFSTLTVSNMSPEDSSIYLCSVASDWNTEAFFGQGTRLTVV.

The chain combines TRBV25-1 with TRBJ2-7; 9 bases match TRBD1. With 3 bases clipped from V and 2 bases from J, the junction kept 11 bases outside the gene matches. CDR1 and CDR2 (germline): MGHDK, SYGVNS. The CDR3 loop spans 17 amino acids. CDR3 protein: CASSDSGTGIPTYEQYF. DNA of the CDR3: TGTGCCAGCAGTGATTCTGGGACAGGGATTCCTACCTACGAGCAGTACTTC.

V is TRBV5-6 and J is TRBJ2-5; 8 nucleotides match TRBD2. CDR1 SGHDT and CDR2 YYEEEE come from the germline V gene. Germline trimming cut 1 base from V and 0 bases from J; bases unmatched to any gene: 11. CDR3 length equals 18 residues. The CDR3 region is CASSLWSPLAGYQETQYF. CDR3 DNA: TGTGCCAGCAGCTTGTGGTCCCCCCTAGCGGGTTACCAAGAGACCCAGTACTTC.

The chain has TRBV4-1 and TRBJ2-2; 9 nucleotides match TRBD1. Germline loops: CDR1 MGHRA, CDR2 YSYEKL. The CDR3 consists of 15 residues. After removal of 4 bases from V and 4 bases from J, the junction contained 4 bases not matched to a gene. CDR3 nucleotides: TGCGCCAGCAGCCCACAGGGGGCGGGCACCGGGGAGCTGTTTTTT. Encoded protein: CASSPQGAGTGELFF.

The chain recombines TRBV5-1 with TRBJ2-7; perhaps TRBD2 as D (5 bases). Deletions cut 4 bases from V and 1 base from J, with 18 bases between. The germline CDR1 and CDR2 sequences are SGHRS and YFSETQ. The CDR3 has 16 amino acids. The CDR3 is CASSPGSGNPSYEQYF. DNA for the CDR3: TGCGCCAGCAGCCCGGGATCGGGGAACCCTTCCTACGAGCAGTACTTC.

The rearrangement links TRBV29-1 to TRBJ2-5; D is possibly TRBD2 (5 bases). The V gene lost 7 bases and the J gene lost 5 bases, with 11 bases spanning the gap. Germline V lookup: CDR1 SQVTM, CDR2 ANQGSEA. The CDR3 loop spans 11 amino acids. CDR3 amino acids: CSAPKRETQYF. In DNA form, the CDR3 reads TGCAGCGCTCCCAAGCGGGAGACCCAGTACTTC.

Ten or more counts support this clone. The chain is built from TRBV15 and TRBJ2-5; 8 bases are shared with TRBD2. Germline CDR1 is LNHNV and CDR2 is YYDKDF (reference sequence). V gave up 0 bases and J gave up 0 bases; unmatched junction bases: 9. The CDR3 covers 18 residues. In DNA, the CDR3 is TGTGCCACCAGCAGAGATGTGGGCGGGGGGACGTACCAAGAGACCCAGTACTTC. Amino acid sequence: CATSRDVGGGTYQETQYF.

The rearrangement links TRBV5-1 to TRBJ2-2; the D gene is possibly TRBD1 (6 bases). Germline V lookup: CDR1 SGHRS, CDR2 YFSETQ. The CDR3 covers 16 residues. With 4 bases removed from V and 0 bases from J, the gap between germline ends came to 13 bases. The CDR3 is CASSQTGPSNTGELFF. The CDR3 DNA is TGCGCCAGCAGCCAGACAGGACCTTCGAACACCGGGGAGCTGTTTTTT.

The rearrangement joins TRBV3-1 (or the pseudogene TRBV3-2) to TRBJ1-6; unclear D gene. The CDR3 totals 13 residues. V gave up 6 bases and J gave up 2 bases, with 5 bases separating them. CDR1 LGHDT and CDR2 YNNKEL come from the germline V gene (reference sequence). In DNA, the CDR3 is TGTGCCAGCAGGGGCCCCTATAATTCACCCCTCCACTTT. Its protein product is CASRGPYNSPLHF.

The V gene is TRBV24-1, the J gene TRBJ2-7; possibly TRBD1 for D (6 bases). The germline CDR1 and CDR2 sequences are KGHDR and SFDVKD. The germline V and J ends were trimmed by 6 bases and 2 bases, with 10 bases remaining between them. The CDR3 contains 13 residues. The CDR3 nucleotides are TGTGCCACCAGTTCGGACAGCCCCTACGAGCAGTACTTC. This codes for CATSSDSPYEQYF.